This T cell receptor beta chain is drawn from a study of cytomegalovirus exposure and HLA in healthy donors. While unrecorded immune exposures were likely, the donors were nominally healthy when sampled. PCR primers comprised 60 Vbeta and 13 Jbeta primers. The data were produced by immunoSEQ multiplex PCR, yet TCRdb's version contains in-frame clones alone and is incomplete. The table shows 120,000 or so clones, with more than 65% occurring only once. CDR3 size: 16 residues. The germline V gene has CDR1 SGHRS and CDR2 YFSETQ. Trimming stripped 3 bases from V and 5 bases from J, with 18 bases between. The chain couples TRBV5-1 to TRBJ1-5, with D perhaps TRBD1 (6 bases). The receptor was isolated from a man aged 30 to 39 in good health and CMV-seropositive. The sequenced sample was PBMCs. The CDR3, as DNA: TGCGCCAGCAGCTCCTCGACAGGCTCAACCCATCAGCCCCAGCATTTT. Translated: CASSSSTGSTHQPQHF.